The T cell receptor (beta chain) under discussion was sequenced for a study of OX40 agonist ivuxolimab in advanced cancers. Assay used: immunoSEQ multiplex PCR; TCRdb lists only in-frame clones, some missing. The top ten hold 5% to 7% of the sample, which has about 50,000 clones, roughly nine tenths seen once. Blood got drawn at baseline, again on cycle 4 day 1, and then on cycle 7 day 1. A single count supports this clone. Trimming left V 3 bases short and J 8 bases short, with 14 bases between. From germline, CDR1 is SGDLS and CDR2 YYNGEE. The CDR3 extends over 13 amino acids. The receptor's source is an adult with an advanced solid tumor such as melanoma, head and neck, liver or kidney cancer. V and J are TRBV9 and TRBJ1-2; D may be TRBD1 (5 bases). Material: CD4+ or CD8+ T cells sorted from blood, obtained in a trial of the OX40 agonist ivuxolimab. CDR3 region: CASSGTGASGYTF. The CDR3 bases are TGTGCCAGCAGCGGCACAGGCGCTTCGGGCTACACCTTC.